The present TCR beta chain was sequenced within a study of blood T cell repertoires in COVID-19. As for the study in general: Samples of COVID-19 (acute and convalescent) were obtained from the United States, Italy and Spain. From T cells, B-cell-depleted T cells, or PBMCs came the material, which was cDNA or gDNA.

This table comes from immunoSEQ multiplex PCR, and its TCRdb copy is limited to in-frame clones, with some not included. The table includes 200,000 to 300,000 clones, around 86% detected once. Germline-derived CDR1 and CDR2 are KGHDR and SFDVKD. CDR3 length equals 15 residues. Deletions cut 2 bases from V and 1 base from J, with 10 bases between. Patients at the Seattle site were enrolled during active infection and followed longitudinally. Sequences were obtained from peripheral blood. The receptor was derived from a woman aged 55 to 70 with COVID-19, enrolled during active disease. The chain has TRBV24-1 and TRBJ1-1; the D gene is possibly TRBD1 (5 bases). CDR3 bases: TGTGCCACCAGTGATTGGCCGGGGGGGAACACTGAAGCTTTCTTT. It codes for CATSDWPGGNTEAFF.